Listed below are T cell receptor beta chains from one sample, sequenced in a study of cytomegalovirus exposure and HLA in healthy donors. Repertoires were generated with immunoSEQ multiplex PCR, while TCRdb's copy carries only in-frame clones and drops some. This table has 85,000 to 130,000 clones, 75% appearing once. The sample consisted of PBMCs. The source of these receptors is a male donor in good health and CMV-seropositive. Both conserved end residues are part of each CDR3. A D gene is named only where the DNA matches it firmly. Clone size appears in some rows only: once, few, many, or a class for an expanded clone.

d_gene: .
v_gene: TRBV7-6
abundance: .
j_gene: TRBJ2-7
CDR3aa: CASSLSGDPYEQYF
CDR3nt: TGTGCCAGCAGCTTATCAGGGGACCCCTACGAGCAGTACTTC

d_gene: .
v_gene: TRBV6-4
abundance: .
j_gene: TRBJ1-5
CDR3aa: CASPFREGGNQPQHF
CDR3nt: TGTGCCAGCCCCTTTCGGGAGGGAGGCAATCAGCCCCAGCATTTT

d_gene: TRBD1
v_gene: TRBV2
abundance: .
j_gene: TRBJ1-3
CDR3aa: CASSRTTGVGNTIYF
CDR3nt: TGTGCCAGCAGTAGGACAACAGGGGTTGGAAACACCATATATTTT

d_gene: .
v_gene: TRBV27
abundance: medium-sized
j_gene: TRBJ2-7
CDR3aa: CASSLSNYPNEQYF
CDR3nt: TGTGCCAGCAGTTTATCGAATTATCCTAACGAGCAGTACTTC

d_gene: TRBD2
v_gene: TRBV5-1
abundance: .
j_gene: TRBJ2-7
CDR3aa: CASSVGTSGSHEQYF
CDR3nt: TGCGCCAGCAGCGTAGGGACTAGCGGGTCCCACGAGCAGTACTTC

d_gene: TRBD2
v_gene: TRBV5-1
abundance: .
j_gene: TRBJ2-2
CDR3aa: CASRGTSLTGELFF
CDR3nt: TGCGCCAGCAGAGGGACTAGCCTCACCGGGGAGCTGTTTTTT

d_gene: TRBD2
v_gene: TRBV2
abundance: .
j_gene: TRBJ2-2
CDR3aa: CASSPGIGRGRDTGELFF
CDR3nt: TGTGCCAGCAGTCCGGGCATAGGTCGAGGGAGGGACACCGGGGAGCTGTTTTTT

d_gene: .
v_gene: TRBV7-2
abundance: few
j_gene: TRBJ1-2
CDR3aa: CASSLALTATNYGYTF
CDR3nt: TGTGCCAGCAGCTTAGCGCTTACAGCTACTAACTATGGCTACACCTTC

d_gene: .
v_gene: TRBV4-3
abundance: .
j_gene: TRBJ1-1
CDR3aa: CASSQDWGRAEMNTEAFF
CDR3nt: TGCGCCAGCAGCCAAGATTGGGGGCGCGCTGAGATGAACACTGAAGCTTTCTTT

d_gene: TRBD1
v_gene: TRBV4-2
abundance: .
j_gene: TRBJ1-6
CDR3aa: CASSPGQGNSPLHF
CDR3nt: TGTGCCAGCAGCCCGGGACAGGGGAATTCACCCCTCCACTTT

d_gene: .
v_gene: TRBV6-5
abundance: .
j_gene: TRBJ2-2
CDR3aa: CASRTWRPNTGELFF
CDR3nt: TGTGCCAGCAGGACATGGCGACCAAACACCGGGGAGCTGTTTTTT

d_gene: .
v_gene: TRBV4-3
abundance: few
j_gene: TRBJ1-1
CDR3aa: CASSQLSGNTEAFF
CDR3nt: TGCGCCAGCAGCCAATTATCGGGGAACACTGAAGCTTTCTTT

d_gene: TRBD1
v_gene: TRBV7-8
abundance: .
j_gene: TRBJ1-4
CDR3aa: CASSLTTTGKGTNEKLFF
CDR3nt: TGTGCCAGCAGCTTAACCACGACAGGGAAGGGAACTAATGAAAAACTGTTTTTT

d_gene: TRBD2
v_gene: TRBV7-2
abundance: .
j_gene: TRBJ2-5
CDR3aa: CASSLMGAGKETQYF
CDR3nt: TGTGCCAGCAGCTTAATGGGAGCGGGGAAAGAGACCCAGTACTTC

d_gene: .
v_gene: TRBV6-5
abundance: once
j_gene: TRBJ1-4
CDR3aa: CASRKHLTNEKLFF
CDR3nt: TGTGCCAGCAGGAAACATCTCACTAATGAAAAACTGTTTTTT

d_gene: .
v_gene: TRBV20-1
abundance: .
j_gene: TRBJ2-1
CDR3aa: CSAAMAGEQFF
CDR3nt: TGCAGTGCTGCCATGGCAGGGGAGCAGTTCTTC

d_gene: .
v_gene: TRBV7-9
abundance: .
j_gene: TRBJ2-7
CDR3aa: CASSFAGGSYEQYF
CDR3nt: TGTGCCAGCAGCTTCGCGGGCGGTAGCTACGAGCAGTACTTC

d_gene: TRBD2
v_gene: TRBV5-4
abundance: .
j_gene: TRBJ2-1
CDR3aa: CASSSGLAGGDEQFF
CDR3nt: TGTGCCAGCAGCTCAGGACTAGCGGGGGGGGATGAGCAGTTCTTC

d_gene: TRBD1
v_gene: TRBV7-8
abundance: few
j_gene: TRBJ1-1
CDR3aa: CASSTGVPEAFF
CDR3nt: TGTGCCAGCAGTACAGGGGTTCCTGAAGCTTTCTTT

d_gene: TRBD1
v_gene: TRBV9
abundance: .
j_gene: TRBJ2-2
CDR3aa: CASSAPGTGVGTGELFF
CDR3nt: TGTGCCAGCAGCGCCCCCGGGACAGGGGTCGGCACCGGGGAGCTGTTTTTT

d_gene: TRBD2
v_gene: TRBV6-1
abundance: .
j_gene: TRBJ2-3
CDR3aa: CASSEVQAGGLYTQYF
CDR3nt: TGTGCCAGCAGTGAAGTCCAAGCGGGGGGGTTATATACGCAGTATTTT

d_gene: .
v_gene: TRBV27
abundance: .
j_gene: TRBJ1-6
CDR3aa: CASSLETNSPLHF
CDR3nt: TGTGCCAGCAGTTTGGAGACTAATTCACCCCTCCACTTT

d_gene: .
v_gene: TRBV27
abundance: .
j_gene: TRBJ1-5
CDR3aa: CASRGQGNRNQPQHF
CDR3nt: TGTGCCAGCAGGGGACAAGGGAACCGCAATCAGCCCCAGCATTTT

d_gene: TRBD1
v_gene: TRBV15
abundance: .
j_gene: TRBJ1-4
CDR3aa: CATTGGVEKLFF
CDR3nt: TGTGCCACTACAGGGGGCGTTGAAAAACTGTTTTTT

d_gene: .
v_gene: TRBV10-3
abundance: .
j_gene: TRBJ2-3
CDR3aa: CAISESTGSTDTQYF
CDR3nt: TGTGCCATCAGTGAGTCGACGGGGAGCACAGATACGCAGTATTTT

d_gene: .
v_gene: TRBV30
abundance: .
j_gene: TRBJ2-2
CDR3aa: CAWSVGLTGELFF
CDR3nt: TGTGCCTGGAGTGTTGGGCTCACCGGGGAGCTGTTTTTT

d_gene: TRBD1
v_gene: TRBV30
abundance: .
j_gene: TRBJ2-7
CDR3aa: CAWRQGAFFYEQYF
CDR3nt: TGTGCCTGGAGACAGGGGGCCTTTTTCTACGAGCAGTACTTC

d_gene: TRBD1
v_gene: TRBV13
abundance: .
j_gene: TRBJ2-1
CDR3aa: CASSSRRTGANEQFF
CDR3nt: TGTGCCAGCAGCTCACGGAGAACAGGGGCGAATGAGCAGTTCTTC

d_gene: TRBD2
v_gene: TRBV6-1
abundance: .
j_gene: TRBJ2-3
CDR3aa: CASTRAGESTDTQYF
CDR3nt: TGTGCCAGCACGCGAGCGGGGGAATCCACAGATACGCAGTATTTT

d_gene: .
v_gene: TRBV5-6
abundance: .
j_gene: TRBJ2-5
CDR3aa: CASSYLSSQGQETQYF
CDR3nt: TGTGCCAGCAGCTACCTAAGCTCGCAGGGTCAAGAGACCCAGTACTTC

d_gene: .
v_gene: TRBV6-1
abundance: .
j_gene: TRBJ2-7
CDR3aa: CASSAERVNYEQYF
CDR3nt: TGTGCCAGCAGCGCGGAAAGAGTCAACTACGAGCAGTACTTC